This T cell receptor (beta chain) was identified in a study of cytomegalovirus exposure and HLA in healthy donors. The PCR used 60 Vbeta and 13 Jbeta primers. Method: immunoSEQ multiplex PCR; TCRdb's copy keeps in-frame clones and lacks some. Of more than 150,000 clones in the sample, 85% were seen once. This clone was observed a handful of times. The antigen remains unidentified. This CDR3 is also generated by other DNA sequences in the sample. V was pared by 4 bases and J by 0 bases, with 11 bases between. CDR3 length: 14 amino acids. Germline values: CDR1 SGDLS, CDR2 YYNGEE. Study-wide results and caveats: The HLA-A and HLA-B alleles of most subjects were reportedly predicted accurately from TCR beta sequences. With later analysis, a missense DCLRE1C variant became linked to TCR beta V- and J-gene trimming.

The chain carries TRBV9 and TRBJ2-7; tentatively, D is TRBD1 (6 bases). Input material: PBMCs. The clonotype comes from a woman aged 18-30 years in good health and CMV-seronegative. CDR3 nucleotides: TGTGCCAGCAGCCCTCAGGGGAGCTCCTACGAGCAGTACTTC. This gives the protein CASSPQGSSYEQYF.